The source of this TCR beta chain is a study of PD-L1 blockade in urothelial cancer. The overall study: Patients took up atezolizumab in 2014 at 1,200 mg intravenously every 3 weeks. After treatment start, blood was analyzed at 3 weeks (second dose) and at 6 weeks.

The CDR3 extends over 14 amino acids. Germline-derived CDR1 and CDR2 are SNHLY and FYNNEI. Losses at the gene ends were 8 bases for V and 6 bases for J; bases not matched to a gene: 9. Time point of the sample: pretreatment peripheral blood. This table comes from immunoSEQ multiplex PCR, and its TCRdb copy is limited to in-frame clones, with some not included. The repertoire holds some 65,000 clones, with around 81% as singletons. The origin of this receptor is a man aged 70 or older with urothelial cancer. This chain connects TRBV2 to TRBJ1-5, with 8 bases lining up with TRBD1. Sequenced here: PBMCs, sampled around atezolizumab (anti-PD-L1) treatment. The DNA for the CDR3 is TGTGCCAGCGGGGATCAGGGGGCAGGTCAGCCCCAGCATTTT. Translation gives CASGDQGAGQPQHF.